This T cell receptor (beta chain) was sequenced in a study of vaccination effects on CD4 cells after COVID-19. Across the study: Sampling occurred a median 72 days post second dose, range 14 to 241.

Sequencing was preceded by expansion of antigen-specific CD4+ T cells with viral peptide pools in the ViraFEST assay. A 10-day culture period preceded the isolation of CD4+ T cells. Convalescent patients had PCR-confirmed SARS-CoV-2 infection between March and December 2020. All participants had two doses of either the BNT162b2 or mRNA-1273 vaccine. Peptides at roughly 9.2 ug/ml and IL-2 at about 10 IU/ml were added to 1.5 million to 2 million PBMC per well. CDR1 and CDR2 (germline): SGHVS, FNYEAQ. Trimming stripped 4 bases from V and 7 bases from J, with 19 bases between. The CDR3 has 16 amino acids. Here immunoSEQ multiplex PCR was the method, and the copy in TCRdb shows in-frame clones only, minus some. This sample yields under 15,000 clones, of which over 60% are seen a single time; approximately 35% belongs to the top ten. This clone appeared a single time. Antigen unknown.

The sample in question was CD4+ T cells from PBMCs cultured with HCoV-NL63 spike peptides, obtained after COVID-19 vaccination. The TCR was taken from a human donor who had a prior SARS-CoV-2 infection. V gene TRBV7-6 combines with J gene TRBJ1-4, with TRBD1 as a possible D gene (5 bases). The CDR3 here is CASSSPWRGGGEKLFF. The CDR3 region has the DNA TGTGCCAGCAGCTCACCCTGGCGCGGTGGGGGTGAAAAACTGTTTTTT.